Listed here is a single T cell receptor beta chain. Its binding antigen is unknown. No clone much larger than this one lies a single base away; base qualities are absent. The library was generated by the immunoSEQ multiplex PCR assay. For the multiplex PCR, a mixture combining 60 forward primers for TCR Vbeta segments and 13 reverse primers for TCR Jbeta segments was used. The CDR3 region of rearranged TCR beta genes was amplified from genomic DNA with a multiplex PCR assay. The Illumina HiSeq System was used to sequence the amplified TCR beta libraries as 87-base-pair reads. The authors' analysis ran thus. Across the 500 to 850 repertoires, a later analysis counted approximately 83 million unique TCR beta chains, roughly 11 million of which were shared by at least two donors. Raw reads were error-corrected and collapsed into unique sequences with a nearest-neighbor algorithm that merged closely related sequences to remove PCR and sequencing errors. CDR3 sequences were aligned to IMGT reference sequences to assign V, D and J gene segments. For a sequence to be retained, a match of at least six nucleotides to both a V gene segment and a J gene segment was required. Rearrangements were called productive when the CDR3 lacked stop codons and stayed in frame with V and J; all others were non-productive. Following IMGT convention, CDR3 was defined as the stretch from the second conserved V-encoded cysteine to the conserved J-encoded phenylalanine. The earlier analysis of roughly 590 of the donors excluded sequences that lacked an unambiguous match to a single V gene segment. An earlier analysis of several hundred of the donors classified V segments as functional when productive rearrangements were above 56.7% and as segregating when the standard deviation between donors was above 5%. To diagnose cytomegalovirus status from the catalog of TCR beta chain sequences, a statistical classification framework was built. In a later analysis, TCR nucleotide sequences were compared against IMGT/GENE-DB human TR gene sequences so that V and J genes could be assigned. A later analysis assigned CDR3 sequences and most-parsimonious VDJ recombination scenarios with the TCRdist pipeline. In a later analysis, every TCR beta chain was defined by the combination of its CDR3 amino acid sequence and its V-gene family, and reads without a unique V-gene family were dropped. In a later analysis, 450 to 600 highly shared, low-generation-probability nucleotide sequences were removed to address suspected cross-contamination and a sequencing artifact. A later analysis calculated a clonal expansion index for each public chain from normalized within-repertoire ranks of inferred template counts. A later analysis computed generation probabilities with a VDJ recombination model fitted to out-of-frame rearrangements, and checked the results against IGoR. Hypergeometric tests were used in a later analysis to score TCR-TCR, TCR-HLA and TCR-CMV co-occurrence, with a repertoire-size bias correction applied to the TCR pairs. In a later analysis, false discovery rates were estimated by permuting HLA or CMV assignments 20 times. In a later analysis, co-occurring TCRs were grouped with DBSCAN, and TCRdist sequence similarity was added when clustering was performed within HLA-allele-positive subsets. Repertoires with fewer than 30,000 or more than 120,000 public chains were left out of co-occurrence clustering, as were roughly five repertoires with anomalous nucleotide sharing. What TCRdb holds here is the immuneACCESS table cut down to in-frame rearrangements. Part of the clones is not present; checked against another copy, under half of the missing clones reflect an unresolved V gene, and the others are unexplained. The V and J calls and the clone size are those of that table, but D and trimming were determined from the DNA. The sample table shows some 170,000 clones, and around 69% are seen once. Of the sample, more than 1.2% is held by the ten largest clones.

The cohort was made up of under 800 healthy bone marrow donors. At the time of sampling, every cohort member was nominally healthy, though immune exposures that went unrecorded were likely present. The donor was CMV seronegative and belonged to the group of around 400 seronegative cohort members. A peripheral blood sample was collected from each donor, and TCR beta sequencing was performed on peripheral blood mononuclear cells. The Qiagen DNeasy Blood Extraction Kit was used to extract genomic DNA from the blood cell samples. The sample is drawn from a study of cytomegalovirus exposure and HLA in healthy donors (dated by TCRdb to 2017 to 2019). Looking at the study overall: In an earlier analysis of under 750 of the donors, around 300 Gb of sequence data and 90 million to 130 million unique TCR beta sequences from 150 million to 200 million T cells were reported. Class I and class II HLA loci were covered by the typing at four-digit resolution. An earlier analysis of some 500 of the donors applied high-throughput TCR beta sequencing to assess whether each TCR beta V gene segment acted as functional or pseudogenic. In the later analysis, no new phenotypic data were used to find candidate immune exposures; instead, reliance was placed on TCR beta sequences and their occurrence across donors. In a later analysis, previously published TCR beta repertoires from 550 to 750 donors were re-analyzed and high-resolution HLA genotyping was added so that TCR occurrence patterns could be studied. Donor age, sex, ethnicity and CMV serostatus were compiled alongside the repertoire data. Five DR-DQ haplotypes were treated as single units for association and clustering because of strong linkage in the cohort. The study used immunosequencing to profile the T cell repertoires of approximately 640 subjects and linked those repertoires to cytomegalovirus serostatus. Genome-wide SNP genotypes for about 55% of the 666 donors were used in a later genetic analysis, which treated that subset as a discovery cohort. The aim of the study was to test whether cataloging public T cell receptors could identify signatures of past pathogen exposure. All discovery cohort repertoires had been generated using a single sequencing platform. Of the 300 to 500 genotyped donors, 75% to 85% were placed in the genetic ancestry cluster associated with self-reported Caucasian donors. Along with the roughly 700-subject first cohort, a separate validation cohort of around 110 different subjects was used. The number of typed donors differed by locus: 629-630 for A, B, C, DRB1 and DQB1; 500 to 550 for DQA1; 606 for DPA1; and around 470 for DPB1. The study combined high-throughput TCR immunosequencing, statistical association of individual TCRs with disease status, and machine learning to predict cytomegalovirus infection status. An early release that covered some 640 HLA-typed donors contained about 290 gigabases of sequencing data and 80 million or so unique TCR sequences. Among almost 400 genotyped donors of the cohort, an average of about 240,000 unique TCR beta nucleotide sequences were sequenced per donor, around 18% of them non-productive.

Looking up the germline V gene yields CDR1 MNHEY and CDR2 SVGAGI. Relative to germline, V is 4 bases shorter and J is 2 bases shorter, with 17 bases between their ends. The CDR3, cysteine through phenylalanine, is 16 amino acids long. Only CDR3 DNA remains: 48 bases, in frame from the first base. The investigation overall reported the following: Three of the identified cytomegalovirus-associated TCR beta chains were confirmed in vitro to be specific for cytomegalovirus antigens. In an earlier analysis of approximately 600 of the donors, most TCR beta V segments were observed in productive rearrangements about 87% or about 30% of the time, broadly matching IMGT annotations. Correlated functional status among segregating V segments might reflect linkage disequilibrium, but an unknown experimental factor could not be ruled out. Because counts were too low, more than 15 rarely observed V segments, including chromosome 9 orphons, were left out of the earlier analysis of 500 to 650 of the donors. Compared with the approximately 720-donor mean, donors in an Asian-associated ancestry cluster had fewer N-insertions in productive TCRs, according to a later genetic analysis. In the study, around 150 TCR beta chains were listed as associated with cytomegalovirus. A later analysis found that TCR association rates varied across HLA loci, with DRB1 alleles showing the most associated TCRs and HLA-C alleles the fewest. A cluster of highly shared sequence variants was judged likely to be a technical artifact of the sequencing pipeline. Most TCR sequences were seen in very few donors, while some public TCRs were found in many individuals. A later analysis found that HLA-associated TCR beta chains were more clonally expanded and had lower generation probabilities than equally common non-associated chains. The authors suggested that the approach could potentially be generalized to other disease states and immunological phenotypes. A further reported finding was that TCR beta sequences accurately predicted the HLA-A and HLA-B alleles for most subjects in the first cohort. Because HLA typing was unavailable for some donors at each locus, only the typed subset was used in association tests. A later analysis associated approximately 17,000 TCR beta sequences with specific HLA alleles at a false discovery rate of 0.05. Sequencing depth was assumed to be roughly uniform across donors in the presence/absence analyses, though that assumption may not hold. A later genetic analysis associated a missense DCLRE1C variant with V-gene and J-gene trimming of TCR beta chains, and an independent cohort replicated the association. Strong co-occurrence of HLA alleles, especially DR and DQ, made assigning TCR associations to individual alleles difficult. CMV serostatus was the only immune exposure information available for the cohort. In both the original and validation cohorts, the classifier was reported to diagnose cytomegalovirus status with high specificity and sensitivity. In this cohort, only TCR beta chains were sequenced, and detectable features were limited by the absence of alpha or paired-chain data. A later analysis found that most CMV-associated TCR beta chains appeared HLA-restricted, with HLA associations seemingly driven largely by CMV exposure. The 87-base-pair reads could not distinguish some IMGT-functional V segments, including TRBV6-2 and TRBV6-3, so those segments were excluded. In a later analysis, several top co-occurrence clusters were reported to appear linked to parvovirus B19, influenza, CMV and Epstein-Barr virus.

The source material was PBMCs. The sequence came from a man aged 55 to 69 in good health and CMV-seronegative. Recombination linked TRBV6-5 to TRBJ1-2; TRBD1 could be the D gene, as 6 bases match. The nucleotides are TGTGCCAGCAGTTGGCCACCGGGACACTCCAACTATGGCTACACCTTC. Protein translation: CASSWPPGHSNYGYTF.